This note documents a single T cell receptor beta chain sequence. Its antigen remains unknown. TCRdb reprocessed the RT-PCR reads via MiXCR and lists one record per CDR3 protein. The sample lists roughly 630,000 distinct CDR3 sequences; 14% were seen once. The data stem from a study of response to subunit inactivated influenza vaccine. Overall study findings and caveats: The authors suggested that every seasonal influenza vaccination recruits few new T cells.

Source: PBMCs from blood, taken less than 15 days before vaccination. This clonotype was sampled from a man aged 45-65 years who received an inactivated influenza vaccine.

For the CDR3, the DNA is TGCGCCAGCAGCCAAGAAATTGAGGGGGCGTATGGAAACACCATATATTTT. It yields the protein CASSQEIEGAYGNTIYF. This chain uses TRBV4-3 with TRBJ1-3, with 7 bases matching TRBD1. CDR1 and CDR2 from the germline V gene are LGHNA and YSLEER. Trimming removed 0 bases from V and 3 bases from J; junction bases left unmatched: 8. The CDR3 runs 17 residues.